These 3 T cell receptor beta chains share one sample of origin, sequenced in a study of T cell responses to AZD1222 COVID-19 vaccine. Sequencing was performed with immunoSEQ multiplex PCR; in TCRdb, only in-frame clones are kept and a portion is missing. The repertoire holds about 94,000 clones, around nine tenths seen once, with 10% to 15% in the top ten. Sequencing was performed on peripheral blood, taken on day 0 of AZD1222 vaccination. These receptors came from an adult in good health.

CDR3 DNA sequence: TGTGCCAGCAGTCCCTCCGAGAGCTCCTATAATTCACCCCTCCACTTT. It translates to CASSPSESSYNSPLHF. The chain employs TRBV28 and TRBJ1-6; D is unresolved. Germline assignment: CDR1 MDHEN and CDR2 SYDVKM. Trimming stripped 5 bases from V and 0 bases from J, with 11 bases between. CDR3 length: 16 amino acids.

The V and J genes are TRBV6-5 and TRBJ1-2, with D unresolved. In germline, CDR1 is MNHEY, CDR2 SVGAGI. The CDR3 has 13 amino acids. Trimming stripped 4 bases from V and 2 bases from J, with 8 bases between. The CDR3 DNA reads as TGTGCCAGCAGTTCGACGGAAAACTATGGCTACACCTTC. This translates into CASSSTENYGYTF.

This clone was seen only once. This chain joins TRBV9 and TRBJ2-2, with D hard to call. The ends were cut back, 0 bases at V and 0 bases at J, with 6 bases in the middle. The CDR3 totals 15 residues. CDR1 SGDLS and CDR2 YYNGEE come from the germline V gene. This chain's CDR3 is CASSVGVPNTGELFF. Here the CDR3 DNA reads TGTGCCAGCAGCGTAGGGGTACCGAACACCGGGGAGCTGTTTTTT. Supplemented by reference TRBV9 and TRBJ2-2, the full variable domain reads DSGVTQTPKHLITATGQRVTLRCSPRSGDLSVYWYQQSLDQGLQFLIQYYNGEERAKGNILERFSAQQFPDLHSELNLSSLELGDSALYFCASSVGVPNTGELFFGEGSRLTVL.